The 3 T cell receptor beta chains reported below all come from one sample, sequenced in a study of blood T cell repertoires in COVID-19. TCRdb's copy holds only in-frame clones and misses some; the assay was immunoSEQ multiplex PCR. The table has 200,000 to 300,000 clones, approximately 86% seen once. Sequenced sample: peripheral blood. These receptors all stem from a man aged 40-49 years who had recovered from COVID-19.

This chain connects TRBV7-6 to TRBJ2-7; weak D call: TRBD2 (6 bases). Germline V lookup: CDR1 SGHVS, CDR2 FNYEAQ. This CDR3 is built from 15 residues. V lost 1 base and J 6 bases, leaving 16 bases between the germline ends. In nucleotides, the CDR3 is TGTGCCAGCAGCTTAGGGCCCACGGCGGGGTCCGAGCAGTACTTC. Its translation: CASSLGPTAGSEQYF.

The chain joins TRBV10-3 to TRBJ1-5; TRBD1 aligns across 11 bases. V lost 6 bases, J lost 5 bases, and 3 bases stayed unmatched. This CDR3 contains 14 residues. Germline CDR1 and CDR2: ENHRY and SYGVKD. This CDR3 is CAIRGQGGDQPQHF. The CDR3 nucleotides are TGTGCCATCAGGGGACAGGGGGGTGATCAGCCCCAGCATTTT.

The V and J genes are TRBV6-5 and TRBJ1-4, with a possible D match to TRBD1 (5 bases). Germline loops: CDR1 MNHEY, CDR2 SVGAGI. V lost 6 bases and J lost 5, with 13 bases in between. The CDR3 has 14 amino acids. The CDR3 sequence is CASSLTEWNEKLFF. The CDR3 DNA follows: TGTGCCAGCAGCCTGACAGAATGGAATGAAAAACTGTTTTTT.